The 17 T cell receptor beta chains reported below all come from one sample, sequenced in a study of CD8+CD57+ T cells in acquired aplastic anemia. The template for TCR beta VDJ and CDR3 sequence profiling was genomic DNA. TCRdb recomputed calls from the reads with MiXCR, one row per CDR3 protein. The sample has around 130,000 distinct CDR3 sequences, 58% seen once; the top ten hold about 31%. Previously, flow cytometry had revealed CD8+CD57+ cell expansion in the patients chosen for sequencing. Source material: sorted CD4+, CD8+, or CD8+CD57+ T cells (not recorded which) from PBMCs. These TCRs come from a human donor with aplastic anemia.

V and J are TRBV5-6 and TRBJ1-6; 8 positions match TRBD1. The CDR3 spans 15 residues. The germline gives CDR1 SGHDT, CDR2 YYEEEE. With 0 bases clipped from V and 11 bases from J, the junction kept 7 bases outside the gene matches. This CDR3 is CASSLGQGAVTPLHF. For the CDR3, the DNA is TGTGCCAGCAGCTTGGGGCAGGGGGCGGTTACACCCCTCCACTTT.

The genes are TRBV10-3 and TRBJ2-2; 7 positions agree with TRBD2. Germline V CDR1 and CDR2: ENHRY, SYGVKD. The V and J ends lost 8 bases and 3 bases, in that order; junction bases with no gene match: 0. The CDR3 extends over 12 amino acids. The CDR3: CAIGRDTGELFF. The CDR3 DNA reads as TGTGCCATCGGGAGGGACACCGGGGAGCTGTTTTTT.

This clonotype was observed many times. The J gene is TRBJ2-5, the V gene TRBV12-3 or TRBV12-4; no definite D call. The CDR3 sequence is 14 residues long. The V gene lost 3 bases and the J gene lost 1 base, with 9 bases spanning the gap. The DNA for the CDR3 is TGTGCCAGCAGTTTCGGGCGGTCCCAAGAGACCCAGTACTTC. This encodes CASSFGRSQETQYF.

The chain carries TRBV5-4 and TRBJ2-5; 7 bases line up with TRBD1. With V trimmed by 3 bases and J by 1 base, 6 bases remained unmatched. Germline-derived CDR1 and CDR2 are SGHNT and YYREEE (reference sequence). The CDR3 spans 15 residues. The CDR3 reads CASSSYRGTQETQYF. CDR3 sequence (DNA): TGTGCCAGCAGCTCCTACAGGGGAACCCAAGAGACCCAGTACTTC.

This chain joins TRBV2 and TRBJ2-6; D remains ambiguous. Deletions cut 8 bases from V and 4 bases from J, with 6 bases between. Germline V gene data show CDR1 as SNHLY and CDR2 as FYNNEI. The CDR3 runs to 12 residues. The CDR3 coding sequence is TGTGCCAGCTTTCGCGGGGCCAACGTCCTGACTTTC. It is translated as CASFRGANVLTF.

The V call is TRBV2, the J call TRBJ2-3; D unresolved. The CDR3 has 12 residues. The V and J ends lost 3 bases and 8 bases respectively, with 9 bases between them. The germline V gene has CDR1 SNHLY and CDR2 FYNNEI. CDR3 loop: CASSEVLGTQYF. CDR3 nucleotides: TGTGCCAGCAGTGAGGTCCTCGGTACGCAGTATTTT.

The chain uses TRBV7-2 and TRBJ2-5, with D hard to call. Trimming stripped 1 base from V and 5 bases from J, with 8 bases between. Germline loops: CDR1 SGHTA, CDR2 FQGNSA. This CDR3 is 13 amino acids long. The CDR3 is CASSLDPDETQYF. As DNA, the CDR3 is TGTGCCAGCAGCTTAGACCCGGACGAGACCCAGTACTTC. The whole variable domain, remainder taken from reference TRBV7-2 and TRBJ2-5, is GAGVSQSPSNKVTEKGKDVELRCDPISGHTALYWYRQSLGQGLEFLIYFQGNSAPDKSGLPSDRFSAERTGGSVSTLTIQRTQQEDSAVYLCASSLDPDETQYFGPGTRLLVL.

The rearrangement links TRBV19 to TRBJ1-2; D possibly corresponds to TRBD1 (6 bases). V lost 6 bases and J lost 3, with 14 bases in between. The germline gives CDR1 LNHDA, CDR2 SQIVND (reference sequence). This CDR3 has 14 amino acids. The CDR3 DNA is TGTGCCAGTAGCTTAACGGGGGCGGACTATGGCTACACCTTC. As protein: CASSLTGADYGYTF.

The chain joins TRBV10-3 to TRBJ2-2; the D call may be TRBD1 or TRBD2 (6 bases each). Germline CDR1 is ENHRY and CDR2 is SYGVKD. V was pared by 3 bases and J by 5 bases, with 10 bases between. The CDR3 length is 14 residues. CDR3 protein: CAISDGGGTGELFF. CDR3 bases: TGTGCCATCAGTGATGGAGGGGGGACCGGGGAGCTGTTTTTT.

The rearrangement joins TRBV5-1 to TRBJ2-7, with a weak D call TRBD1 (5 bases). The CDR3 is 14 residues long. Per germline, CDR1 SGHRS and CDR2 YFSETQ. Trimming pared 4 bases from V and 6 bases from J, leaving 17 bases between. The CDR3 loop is CASSENLQGSEQYF. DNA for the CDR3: TGCGCCAGCAGCGAGAACCTGCAGGGATCCGAGCAGTACTTC. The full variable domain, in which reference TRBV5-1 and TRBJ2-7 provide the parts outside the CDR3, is KAGVTQTPRYLIKTRGQQVTLSCSPISGHRSVSWYQQTPGQGLQFLFEYFSETQRNKGNFPGRFSGRQFSNSRSEMNVSTLELGDSALYLCASSENLQGSEQYFGPGTRLTVT.

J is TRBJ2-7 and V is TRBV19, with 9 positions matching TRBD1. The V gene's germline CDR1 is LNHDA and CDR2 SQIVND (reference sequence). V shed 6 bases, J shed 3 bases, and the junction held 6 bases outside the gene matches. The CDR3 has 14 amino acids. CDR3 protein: CASSPGTGNYEQYF. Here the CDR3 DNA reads TGTGCCAGTAGCCCCGGGACAGGGAACTACGAGCAGTACTTC.

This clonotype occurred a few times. The DNA for the CDR3 is TGTGCCACCAGTGACATTACATCGGAAAAACTGTTTTTT. Residues: CATSDITSEKLFF. The rearrangement uses TRBV24-1 and TRBJ1-4, with D unresolved. V gave up 4 bases and J gave up 8 bases, with 10 bases separating them. This CDR3 has 13 amino acids. CDR1 and CDR2 from the germline V gene are KGHDR and SFDVKD.

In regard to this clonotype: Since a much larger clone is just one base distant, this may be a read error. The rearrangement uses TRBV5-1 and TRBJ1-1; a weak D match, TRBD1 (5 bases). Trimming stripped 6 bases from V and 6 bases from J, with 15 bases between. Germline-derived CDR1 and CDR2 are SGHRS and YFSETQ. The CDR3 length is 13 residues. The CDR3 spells CASNPGGSAEAFF. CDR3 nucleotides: TGCGCCAGCAATCCGGGGGGGAGCGCTGAAGCTTTCTTT.

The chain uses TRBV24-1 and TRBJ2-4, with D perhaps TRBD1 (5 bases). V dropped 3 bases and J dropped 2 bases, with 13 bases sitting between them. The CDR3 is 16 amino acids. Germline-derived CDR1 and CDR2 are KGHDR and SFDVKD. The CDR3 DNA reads TGTGCCACCAGTGATCCACCGACAGAGTCCAAAAACATTCAGTACTTC. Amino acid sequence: CATSDPPTESKNIQYF.

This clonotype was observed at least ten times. CDR3 nucleotide sequence: TGTGCCAGCAGGCCAGTGGGCTACGAGCAGTACTTC. As protein: CASRPVGYEQYF. The rearrangement links TRBV28 to TRBJ2-7, with D hard to call. Germline CDR1 MDHEN, CDR2 SYDVKM. Deletions cut 6 bases from V and 3 bases from J, with 9 bases between. This CDR3 has 12 residues.

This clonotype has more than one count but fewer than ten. The CDR3 is CASSLAGTANTGELFF. CDR3 bases: TGCGCCAGCAGCTTGGCCGGGACAGCGAACACCGGGGAGCTGTTTTTT. This rearrangement joins TRBV5-1 to TRBJ2-2; 7 bases are a match to TRBD1. With 0 bases clipped from V and 0 bases from J, the junction kept 2 bases outside the gene matches. The CDR3 is 16 amino acids. From germline, CDR1 is SGHRS and CDR2 YFSETQ.

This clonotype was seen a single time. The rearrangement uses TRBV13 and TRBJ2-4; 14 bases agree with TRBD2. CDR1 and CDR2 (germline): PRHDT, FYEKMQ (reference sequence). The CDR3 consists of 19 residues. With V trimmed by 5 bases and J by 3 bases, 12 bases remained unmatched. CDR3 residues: CASSPPPGLAGADKNIQYF. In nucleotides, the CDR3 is TGTGCCAGCAGCCCCCCTCCGGGACTAGCGGGAGCAGACAAAAACATTCAGTACTTC.